This T cell receptor beta chain emerged from a study of beta chain features in type 1 diabetes (dated by TCRdb to 2017 to 2018). The study in broad terms: Patients and healthy donors did not differ in mean age, gender distribution, total cell number or subset yield. Whereas all 30 or so donors provided naive and central memory subsets, regulatory and stem cell-like memory subsets were isolated from just 8 patients and about eight healthy donors. A total of roughly 98,000,000 sorted cells were examined across all samples, and RNA yield correlated strongly with the number of cells per subset. The study compared the TCRB repertoires of sorted circulating CD4+ T cell subsets in recently diagnosed type 1 diabetes patients with those in matched healthy donors. Points the paper makes about the study in general: Shorter templates might be favored by PCR, yet because patient and control samples were amplified and corrected together, any such skew would affect both groups equally. A moderate but significant shortening of TCRB CDR3 length was observed in type 1 diabetes patients in all four CD4+ subsets. Because cDNA rather than genomic DNA was sequenced, highly expressing activated cells could have been over-represented, although no difference in activation and CD3 levels was found between groups. Patients with type 1 diabetes made fewer insertions and deleted more nucleotides at VDJ recombination sites, implying thymic rearrangement abnormalities. HLA sub-analyses involved small numbers of individuals, so any influence of HLA type on TCRB rearrangement remained unresolved. The naive, central memory and regulatory TCRB repertoires appeared to resemble one another more closely among patients than among healthy donors.

This clone was counted between two and nine times. The antigen it recognizes is unknown. Per-nucleotide qualities are absent, and no much larger clonotype sits a single base away. The entire amount of isolated RNA was reverse transcribed using the High Capacity cDNA Reverse Transcription Kit, so the sequenced TCRB transcripts were expressed ones. Deep immunoSEQ sequencing was applied to naive, central memory and regulatory T cell samples, giving an average of about 3.7 million total reads per sample. After sorted cells were lysed in RLT buffer, RNA was extracted with DNase-treated RNeasy Micro or Mini kits, with the choice depending on cell number. To prevent cross-contamination, every cell subset was processed on its own, while patient and healthy donor samples were processed together. The immunoSEQ multiplex PCR was used to amplify TCRB sequences from cDNA, generating 87-bp fragments that spanned the CDR3 region. Sequencing of the amplicons was done on the Illumina HiSeq platform. The study's processing was this. Synthetic template baselines were used to correct PCR bias computationally, reads within Hamming distance 2 were collapsed, and singletons that could not be merged were discarded. Reads were aligned against IMGT to assign V, D and J genes, CDR3 length and insertions or deletions at six rearrangement sites. Clonotype counts were normalized to sorted cell number within each subset before computing true diversity and Gini coefficients with the tcR R package. Repertoire sharing was quantified using the overlap coefficient calculated on TCRB nucleotide sequences. Out-of-frame TCRB sequences from naive cells were analyzed to stand in for the pre-selection repertoire. This immuneACCESS table, as held by TCRdb, lists in-frame sequences with V and J called but not all clones. Of the missing ones, under half trace to an unresolved V gene in checked studies; the others have no known cause. V, J and clone size are those of that table, while D and trimming were read from the DNA. Within this sample are 500,000 to 800,000 clones, with over 10% of them counted one time only. The top ten clones comprise roughly 0.11% of the sample.

Each donor gave one peripheral blood draw, averaging roughly 120 mL, which was collected into heparinised tubes. Naive, central memory, regulatory and stem cell-like memory CD4+ T cells were sorted on a BD FACSAria II using a panel including CD45RO, CCR7, CD25, CD127, CD95 and CD27. Every sorted population had a purity above 95%. PBMCs were separated immediately by Lymphoprep density gradient centrifugation and were stained directly, without being cultured. So that batch effects would be minimized, each experiment stained and sorted samples in pairs, pairing one healthy donor with one patient. The sequence derives from a man aged 25 to 45 with type 1 diabetes. Sequences were obtained from naive CD4+ T cells from blood. Explained via the paper, the cell subset or site label denotes: true naive CD4+ T cells.

The bases read TGTGCCAGCAGTGAAGTAAGGGGAGAGCAGTTCTTC. This encodes CASSEVRGEQFF. The V and J genes are TRBV6-1 and TRBJ2-1; the D gene is possibly TRBD1, with 5 bases matching. At the junction V is shortened by 1 base and J by 10 bases, with 8 bases in between. Based on the germline V gene, the CDR1 and CDR2 sequences are MNHNS and SASEGT. From cysteine to phenylalanine, the CDR3 is 12 amino acids long. Solely the CDR3 DNA is kept, with 36 bases framed from the first base.